Presented here are 30 T cell receptor beta chains from one specimen sequenced in a study of blood T cell repertoires in COVID-19. Repertoires were generated with immunoSEQ multiplex PCR, while TCRdb's copy carries only in-frame clones and drops some. The data show tens of thousands of clones, over 65% seen once. The sequenced material came from peripheral blood. These receptors all stem from a woman aged 60-75 years with acute or convalescent COVID-19.

The V call is TRBV10-3, the J call TRBJ2-7; perhaps TRBD2 as D (6 bases). CDR3 length equals 15 residues. With 6 bases removed from V and 7 bases from J, the gap between germline ends came to 22 bases. Germline-derived CDR1 and CDR2 are ENHRY and SYGVKD. The CDR3 DNA reads as TGTGCCATCAGGCCAACTACTAGCCCCTCGGGGGAGCAGTACTTC. Protein: CAIRPTTSPSGEQYF.

CDR3 in amino acids: CASSLVLAGAPRYNEQFF. CDR3 sequence (DNA): TGTGCCAGCAGCTTGGTCCTAGCGGGGGCCCCCCGGTACAATGAGCAGTTCTTC. The chain joins TRBV5-8 to TRBJ2-1, with TRBD2 matching 10 bases. CDR1 and CDR2 (germline): SGHTS, YDEGEE. After removal of 0 bases from V and 4 bases from J, the junction contained 10 bases not matched to a gene. This CDR3 is built from 18 residues.

The chain has TRBV27 and TRBJ1-5; 11 bases fit TRBD1. The CDR3 contains 14 residues. CDR1 is MNHEY, CDR2 SMNVEV, per germline (reference sequence). V lost 5 bases, J lost 5 bases, and 2 bases stayed unmatched. CDR3 protein: CASSGQGAYQPQHF. DNA for the CDR3: TGTGCCAGCAGTGGACAGGGGGCGTATCAGCCCCAGCATTTT.

The chain has TRBV5-4 and TRBJ1-2; 8 bases map to TRBD1. The CDR3 sequence is 14 residues long. Germline V lookup: CDR1 SGHNT, CDR2 YYREEE (reference sequence). V was clipped by 2 bases and J by 8 bases; unmatched bases: 8. As DNA, the CDR3 is TGTGCCAGCAGCTTCGCCAGGGGGCAGGAGGGCTACACCTTC. This sequence encodes CASSFARGQEGYTF.

The CDR3 DNA sequence: TGCAGCGTTGTTGCCAAACTGTCGGTGAACACTGAAGCTTTCTTT. As protein: CSVVAKLSVNTEAFF. The rearrangement joins TRBV29-1 to TRBJ1-1; no reliable D call. Trimming cost V 4 bases and J 0 bases, with 15 bases left between them. This CDR3 comprises 15 residues. In germline, CDR1 is SQVTM, CDR2 ANQGSEA.

The chain joins TRBV4-2 to TRBJ1-1, with TRBD1 matching over 7 bases. This CDR3 region has 15 residues. J lost 1 base, V lost 1 base, and 3 bases had no gene match. Per the germline V gene, CDR1 is LGHNA and CDR2 is YNFKEQ. The CDR3 reads CASSQGDSWNTEAFF. Written as DNA, the CDR3 is TGTGCCAGCAGCCAAGGGGACAGCTGGAACACTGAAGCTTTCTTT.

The rearrangement joins TRBV9 to TRBJ1-1; 7 nucleotides line up with TRBD1. Germline-derived CDR1 and CDR2 are SGDLS and YYNGEE. The CDR3 runs 12 residues. Losses at the gene ends were 10 bases for V and 5 bases for J; bases not matched to a gene: 8. CDR3 sequence: CALLEGATEAFF. The CDR3 DNA reads TGTGCCCTCCTCGAGGGGGCGACTGAAGCTTTCTTT. Filled out from reference TRBV9 and TRBJ1-1, the complete variable domain reads DSGVTQTPKHLITATGQRVTLRCSPRSGDLSVYWYQQSLDQGLQFLIQYYNGEERAKGNILERFSAQQFPDLHSELNLSSLELGDSALYFCALLEGATEAFFGQGTRLTVV.

This chain uses TRBV7-9 with TRBJ2-5; TRBD2 aligns across 10 bases. Trimming cost V 4 bases and J 8 bases; bases outside gene matches: 4. The CDR3 sequence is 13 residues long. Per the germline V gene, CDR1 is SEHNR and CDR2 is FQNEAQ (reference sequence). The CDR3 sequence is CASSWTSGPTQYF. The CDR3 region has the DNA TGTGCCAGCAGCTGGACTAGCGGCCCCACCCAGTACTTC.

The V gene is TRBV28, the J gene TRBJ1-1; D perhaps matches TRBD1 (5 bases). Germline V gene data show CDR1 as MDHEN and CDR2 as SYDVKM. CDR3 length equals 12 residues. The V gene lost 6 bases and the J gene lost 11 bases, with 16 bases spanning the gap. CDR3 DNA sequence: TGTGCCAGCAGCACCGTCAGGGCTTGGGCTTTCTTT. As protein: CASSTVRAWAFF. Full variable domain (remainder filled in from reference TRBV28 and TRBJ1-1): DVKVTQSSRYLVKRTGEKVFLECVQDMDHENMFWYRQDPGLGLRLIYFSYDVKMKEKGDIPEGYSVSREKKERFSLILESASTNQTSMYLCASSTVRAWAFFGQGTRLTVV.

J is TRBJ1-1 and V is TRBV28, with D perhaps TRBD1 (5 bases). Trimming shortened V by 4 bases and J by 8 bases, and 20 bases separated the two germline ends. This CDR3 is 15 amino acids long. Germline CDR1 is MDHEN and CDR2 is SYDVKM. The CDR3 nucleotides read TGTGCCAGCAGTTCATACAACGCGGGGGGAATGGAAGCTTTCTTT. The encoded protein is CASSSYNAGGMEAFF.

The J gene is TRBJ2-1, the V gene TRBV28; 11 bases agree with TRBD2. Germline V gene sequence: CDR1 MDHEN, CDR2 SYDVKM. CDR3 length: 15 amino acids. J gave up 5 bases and V 8 bases, and 8 bases lay outside the gene matches. The CDR3 reads CASHQLAGGDNEQFF. The CDR3 nucleotides are TGTGCCAGCCACCAGCTAGCGGGGGGAGACAATGAGCAGTTCTTC.

This clone was recorded only once. The chain couples TRBV3-1 (or the pseudogene TRBV3-2) to TRBJ2-7; TRBD1 might be the D (6 bases). The ends were cut back, 6 bases at V and 5 bases at J, with 14 bases in the middle. This CDR3 is built from 13 residues. The germline CDR1 and CDR2 sequences are LGHDT and YNNKEL (reference sequence). The CDR3 here is CASSNRVGDEQYF. CDR3 nucleotides: TGTGCCAGCAGTAACAGGGTTGGGGACGAGCAGTACTTC.

This clone occurred once. The rearrangement joins TRBV6-5 to TRBJ2-7, with D perhaps matching TRBD1 (5 bases). Germline V gene sequence: CDR1 MNHEY, CDR2 SVGAGI. The CDR3 spans 14 residues. V was pared by 0 bases and J by 6 bases, with 12 bases between. CDR3 in DNA: TGTGCCAGCAGTTACTCGAAAGGGGTTGGCGAGCAGTACTTC. Translating gives CASSYSKGVGEQYF.

Details on this clone: An end of the junction differs from the germline gene, which may be a read error. The CDR3 here is CASSLGVSAGGQETQYF. The CDR3 nucleotides are TGTGCCAGCAGTTTGGGCGTTTCGGCGGGGGGTCAAGAGACCCAGTACTTC. V is TRBV5-8 and J is TRBJ2-5; TRBD2 matches 8 bases. Germline V gene lookup returns CDR1 SGHTS and CDR2 YDEGEE. The CDR3 loop spans 17 amino acids.

This chain uses TRBV28 with TRBJ2-5, with 7 bases that match TRBD1. Trimming cost V 4 bases and J 2 bases; bases outside gene matches: 10. The CDR3 length is 16 residues. Looked up from germline, CDR1 is MDHEN and CDR2 is SYDVKM. The CDR3 spells CASSSLTSDRQETQYF. The CDR3 nucleotides are TGTGCCAGCAGTTCCTTAACCTCGGACAGGCAAGAGACCCAGTACTTC.

The chain employs TRBV7-2 and TRBJ2-3; a possible D gene is TRBD1 (6 bases). With 4 bases removed from V and 4 bases from J, the gap between germline ends came to 18 bases. Germline V gene data show CDR1 as SGHTA and CDR2 as FQGNSA. The CDR3 has 16 residues. The CDR3 nucleotides read TGTGCCAGCAGCTCGCAAGGGGCAGGGGTTGCAGATACGCAGTATTTT. Translating it yields CASSSQGAGVADTQYF.

This clone was seen a handful of times. The CDR3 DNA is TGTGCCAGCAGCCACGATACAGGGGTCTCTGGGGCCAACGTCCTGACTTTC. This encodes CASSHDTGVSGANVLTF. The V and J genes are TRBV3-1 (or the pseudogene TRBV3-2) and TRBJ2-6; TRBD1 matches 7 bases. The V segment lost 3 bases and the J segment 0 bases; nucleotides outside the gene matches: 5. The CDR3 is 17 residues long. Germline CDR1 LGHDT, CDR2 YNNKEL (reference sequence).

Points on this clone: Other nucleotide sequences from this sample produce the same CDR3. The chain uses TRBV5-1 and TRBJ2-3; TRBD2 matches 9 bases. Unmatched junction bases numbered 6, after V lost 4 bases and J lost 6 bases. This CDR3 comprises 14 residues. Germline V lookup: CDR1 SGHRS, CDR2 YFSETQ. The CDR3: CASSTTSGGDTQYF. The CDR3 nucleotides are TGCGCCAGCAGCACGACTAGCGGAGGGGATACGCAGTATTTT. Full variable domain (remainder filled in from reference TRBV5-1 and TRBJ2-3): KAGVTQTPRYLIKTRGQQVTLSCSPISGHRSVSWYQQTPGQGLQFLFEYFSETQRNKGNFPGRFSGRQFSNSRSEMNVSTLELGDSALYLCASSTTSGGDTQYFGPGTRLTVL.

J is TRBJ1-1 and V is TRBV27, with a possible D match to TRBD1 (5 bases). Germline V gene lookup returns CDR1 MNHEY and CDR2 SMNVEV (reference sequence). The CDR3 is 13 residues long. Trimming removed 1 base at V and 4 bases at J, with 7 bases between. The chain's CDR3 is CASSLFRGTEAFF. In DNA form, the CDR3 reads TGTGCCAGCAGTTTATTTAGGGGCACTGAAGCTTTCTTT.

CDR3 in DNA: TGTGCCACCAGTGGTGCCGGGGGACAGCAAGAGACCCAGTACTTC. This gives the protein CATSGAGGQQETQYF. V and J are TRBV24-1 and TRBJ2-5; maybe TRBD1 (7 bases). The CDR3 loop spans 15 amino acids. Per germline, CDR1 KGHDR and CDR2 SFDVKD. Between the trimmed V and J ends, which lost 5 bases and 2 bases, there was a span of 14 bases.

The chain carries TRBV19 and TRBJ1-5, with D perhaps matching TRBD1 (5 bases). The CDR3 is 14 amino acids. The germline V gene has CDR1 LNHDA and CDR2 SQIVND (reference sequence). V gave up 2 bases and J gave up 5 bases, with 10 bases separating them. The chain's CDR3 is CASSIWGGDQPQHF. The CDR3 nucleotides are TGTGCCAGTAGTATATGGGGGGGGGATCAGCCCCAGCATTTT.

The chain employs TRBV19 and TRBJ2-2; TRBD2 might be the D (5 bases). Germline V gene lookup returns CDR1 LNHDA and CDR2 SQIVND (reference sequence). Deletions cut 7 bases from V and 0 bases from J, with 12 bases between. The CDR3 loop spans 15 amino acids. CDR3 protein: CASTLFGANTGELFF. The CDR3 DNA reads TGTGCCAGTACTCTCTTCGGGGCGAACACCGGGGAGCTGTTTTTT.

The J gene is TRBJ1-5, the V gene TRBV5-1; no reliable D call. Per germline, CDR1 SGHRS and CDR2 YFSETQ. With 7 bases removed from V and 5 bases from J, the gap between germline ends came to 13 bases. The CDR3 runs to 13 residues. CDR3 in DNA: TGCGCCAGCTCTAGCGACGGCTATCAGCCCCAGCATTTT. It codes for CASSSDGYQPQHF.

A word on this clone: The sample holds other DNA sequences that translate to the same CDR3. The gene calls are TRBV5-6 and TRBJ1-6; 8 nucleotides match TRBD1. CDR3 length equals 15 residues. Trimming cost V 2 bases and J 7 bases; bases outside gene matches: 5. CDR1 and CDR2 from the germline V gene are SGHDT and YYEEEE. For the CDR3, the DNA is TGTGCCAGCAGCTTAGGGCAGGGGGCGAATTCACCCCTCCACTTT. This translates into CASSLGQGANSPLHF.

The J gene is TRBJ1-2, the V gene TRBV28, with D unclear. Trimming left V 7 bases short and J 2 bases short, with 11 bases between. This CDR3 is 13 amino acids long. Germline V CDR1 and CDR2: MDHEN, SYDVKM. CDR3 in DNA: TGTGCCAGCACTCTACAGCAAAACTATGGCTACACCTTC. The encoded protein is CASTLQQNYGYTF.

This clone was recorded once. The chain combines TRBV10-3 with TRBJ1-4, with TRBD1 as a possible D gene (5 bases). Trimming stripped 4 bases from V and 3 bases from J, with 12 bases between. The germline gives CDR1 ENHRY, CDR2 SYGVKD. This CDR3 is built from 15 residues. CDR3 amino acids: CAISADPRANEKLFF. CDR3 nucleotide sequence: TGTGCCATCAGTGCGGACCCCAGGGCTAATGAAAAACTGTTTTTT.

In its sample, this clone was seen once. The chain joins TRBV5-6 to TRBJ1-2, with D possibly being TRBD1 (5 bases). Germline V CDR1 and CDR2: SGHDT, YYEEEE. Between the trimmed V and J ends, which lost 2 bases and 8 bases, there was a span of 22 bases. The CDR3 totals 16 residues. The CDR3 region is CASSFLSGNLMKGYTF. The CDR3 DNA is TGTGCCAGCAGCTTTTTGTCAGGGAATCTAATGAAGGGCTACACCTTC.

This chain joins TRBV2 and TRBJ1-5; the match to TRBD1 covers 11 bases. The CDR3 consists of 16 residues. CDR1 and CDR2 (germline): SNHLY, FYNNEI. Trimming took 2 bases from V and 6 from J; bases not matched to a gene: 6. CDR3 sequence reads: CASSETGTGGGQPQHF. CDR3 sequence (DNA): TGTGCCAGCAGTGAAACTGGGACAGGGGGTGGTCAGCCCCAGCATTTT.

This chain connects TRBV10-3 to TRBJ1-2, with TRBD1 matching 7 bases. The trim removed 10 bases at V and 0 bases at J, leaving 8 bases unmatched. In germline, CDR1 is ENHRY, CDR2 SYGVKD. This CDR3 has 14 amino acids. CDR3 sequence: CATLQGTANYGYTF. The CDR3 DNA is TGTGCCACCCTACAGGGGACTGCTAACTATGGCTACACCTTC.

The J gene is TRBJ1-2, the V gene TRBV9; tentative D call: TRBD1 (5 bases). Germline V gene lookup returns CDR1 SGDLS and CDR2 YYNGEE. This CDR3 is built from 15 residues. Trimming cost V 0 bases and J 8 bases, with 17 bases left between them. As DNA, the CDR3 is TGTGCCAGCAGCGTAGATTCTGGGCGGGGGTCCGGCTACACCTTC. Amino acids: CASSVDSGRGSGYTF.